This T cell receptor beta chain was captured by sequencing in a study of regulatory T cells in long-lasting Graves disease (dated by TCRdb to the early 2020s). With respect to the entire study: Newly diagnosed Graves' disease patients had taken antithyroid drugs for less than 3 months. Patients with persistent Graves' disease were compared with patients with newly diagnosed Graves' disease using TCR sequencing and RNA sequencing of peripheral blood. The study was conducted in China and was registered as a clinical trial. TCR sequencing covered about 13 persistent and roughly 20 newly diagnosed Graves' disease patients, 33 samples in total.

The library was prepared using multiplex PCR. The reads were generated on an Illumina HiSeq 4000. CDR3 regions were amplified by Arm-PCR with iRepertoire HTBI primers to construct TCR beta libraries. Before sequencing, the PCR products went through gel purification. The study's own analysis went as follows. A total of some 65 TRBV and under 15 TRBJ segments were identified across samples and were used for gene usage analysis of CDR3 amino acid clonotypes. COPE and FqMerger were used to merge filtered high-quality paired reads into contigs. BLAST was used to align contigs to IMGT TRBV, TRBD and TRBJ reference genes, with CDR3 defined following IMGT. Any clonotype with a frequency above 0.1% was counted as a highly expanded clone. Shannon entropy served as the measure of repertoire diversity, while the Gini coefficient captured V-J evenness. A clonotype was considered public if more than one individual shared it. TCRdb ran its own pipeline on the public reads, namely fastp trimming at Q25 and MiXCR clone calling, and kept in-frame beta chains. One record per CDR3 amino acid sequence lists the most common genes and DNA. Here the V and J calls rest on TCRdb's processing, not on the authors' analysis. The sample has a few hundred thousand distinct CDR3 sequences on record, roughly 10% of them singletons. In total, the top ten clones hold over 15% of the sample.

What the time point label conveys for this sample: newly diagnosed GD, antithyroid drugs for less than 3 months. RNA was extracted from PBMCs in TRIzol for both TCR sequencing and RNA sequencing. The diagnosis of Graves' disease followed American Thyroid Association guidelines. Recruitment of patients was carried out at an endocrinology department in Xi'an, China. Each patient gave around 9 milliliters of peripheral blood, collected in an EDTA anticoagulant tube. Ficoll Paque Plus density gradient separation was used to isolate PBMCs, and no further T cell sorting was performed. An Agilent 2100 Bioanalyzer and agarose gel were used to check RNA quality, while a NanoDrop 2000 measured RNA concentration. The paper as a whole reports these results and caveats: The study examined only peripheral blood because the primary lesion, thyroid tissue, could not be accessed. Persistent Graves' disease patients showed lower TCR Shannon entropy and fewer highly expanded clones than newly diagnosed patients, suggesting clonal expansion. TRBV28, TRBJ1-2 and TRBJ2-5 were preferentially used in persistent disease, while TRBV20-1 and TRBJ2-1 were favored in newly diagnosed disease. A larger number of public clonotypes was shared among persistent patients (around 2,700) than among newly diagnosed patients (roughly 930). Only the TCR beta chain was sequenced and analyzed. As a limitation, the authors acknowledged that the small sample size may reduce accuracy.

This clonotype was seen repeatedly, ten times or more. The clone's antigen remains unknown. No qualities accompany the bases; no much larger clone lies one base away. Via the germline V gene, CDR1 is SNHLY and CDR2 FYNNEI. V is shortened by 10 bases, J by 4 bases, and the region joining them spans 19 bases. The CDR3, from cysteine to phenylalanine, totals 14 residues. Kept here is only the CDR3 DNA, which spans 42 bases and is read in frame from base 1. The same data also contributed to another study, on T cells in Graves' hyperthyroidism and ophthalmopathy. As the second publication notes: Stable Graves' hyperthyroidism was defined as no progression to ophthalmopathy during 18 months of follow-up. Hyperthyroidism patients were newly diagnosed, with disease duration under 2 months, and aged 18 to 65 years. The study excluded patients with uncontrolled infections, other autoimmune diseases, pregnancy or lactation. Diagnoses relied on clinical symptoms, serum thyroxine and TRAb, thyroid ultrasound and orbital computed tomography. The TCR CDR3 was subjected to a first round of RT-PCR using the HTBI primer set and the Qiagen OneStep RT-PCR kit. Most expanded thyroid clonotypes (frequency above 0.001) were also found in blood, which suggests that blood repertoires may mirror thyroid immune responses. Ophthalmopathy was separated from stable hyperthyroidism by a 13 V-J signature model, with over 85% sensitivity and roughly 84% specificity obtained in cross-validation and 80%/75% obtained in testing. In validation, the model predicted progression to ophthalmopathy with 65% to 71% sensitivity and approximately 72% specificity, a median of around 6.6 months before onset. To identify TCR V-J signatures that set the groups apart, the researchers used a discovery cohort of 100 patients, made up of under 50 with Graves' ophthalmopathy and 57 with stable Graves' hyperthyroidism. An independent validation cohort of about 19 hyperthyroidism patients and roughly 16 patients who later progressed to ophthalmopathy tested prospective prediction of ophthalmopathy. For training and testing, the approximately 92 patients in the discovery cohort were randomly divided in a 7:3 ratio. The study also compared thyroid tissue and blood T-cell repertoires from 5 to 7 Graves' hyperthyroidism patients. Once sampling was done, hyperthyroidism patients were given methimazole at a starting dose of 30 mg daily, whereas ophthalmopathy patients were given high-dose intravenous methylprednisolone. A second multiplex PCR round built the libraries, followed by size selection and purification. Sequencing of the libraries was done on an Illumina HiSeq2000 using paired-end 100 bp reads. SOAPnuke was used to process the raw data, with reads discarded if the reads contained adapters or uncalled bases, had a mean Phred below 15, or lacked an exact constant-primer or identifier match. High-quality paired reads were merged with COPE v1.2.5, and unique nucleotide sequences were defined as clonotypes. MiTCR v1.1 was used to align the clonotypes against IMGT TRBV, TRBD and TRBJ reference segments. The analysis was restricted to V-J combinations with a frequency above 0.0001, which together covered 99% to 99.2% of the repertoires. The TCS score was defined as the ratio of F50 (clonal expansion) to E x V (chaos), calculated using BLOSUM62-based TCRdist between CDR3 peptides within each V-J. Welch's t-statistics and random forest reduced approximately 520 V-J features to some 14, which were used in a naive Bayes classifier (R e1071). Sample size was not statistically predetermined, and investigators were not blinded to group allocation. According to the paper, TCR Vbeta CDR3 sequencing was carried out on some 130 peripheral blood samples, which came from more than 40 ophthalmopathy, under 85 hyperthyroidism and some 17 progressor patients.

The source was peripheral blood mononuclear cells (PBMCs), collected at new diagnosis, from a patient treated with antithyroid drugs. Rearrangement joined TRBV2 to TRBJ1-1; the D segment could be TRBD1, given 5 matching bases. This TCR was sampled from a woman younger than 35 with Graves disease. Donor details come from another sample of the same person, matched by shared clones. This receptor has the CDR3 CATLERGVSTEAFF. At the DNA level, the sequence is TGTGCCACTCTGGAGAGAGGGGTGAGCACTGAAGCTTTCTTT.